The next 17 T cell receptor beta chains were all read from a single sample in a study of long-term antiretroviral therapy in people with HIV. The immunoSEQ assay was v3.0, run at survey level. TCRdb's table, derived via immunoSEQ multiplex PCR, lists solely in-frame clones and lacks some. The sample consists of approximately 29,000 clones, over 75% of them appearing once. The starting material was unsorted PBMCs, obtained 1.5 years before starting antiretroviral therapy. The receptors shown here come from a man aged 18 to 35 with HIV.

This rearrangement joins TRBV19 to TRBJ2-5; 10 bases are a match to TRBD2. There are 16 residues in the CDR3. Germline trimming cut 5 bases from V and 5 bases from J; bases unmatched to any gene: 11. The germline V gene encodes CDR1 LNHDA and CDR2 SQIVND (reference sequence). Here the CDR3 reads CASSGGIAGGWETQYF. The CDR3 region has the DNA TGTGCCAGTAGTGGAGGAATAGCGGGAGGATGGGAGACCCAGTACTTC.

A single count supports this clone. V usage is TRBV25-1 and J usage is TRBJ2-7, with D possibly being TRBD2 (7 bases). V shed 4 bases and J shed 4 bases, with 14 bases lying between them. Germline CDR1 and CDR2: MGHDK and SYGVNS. The CDR3 is 14 amino acids. CDR3 region: CASSVAGRGYEQYF. The DNA for the CDR3 is TGTGCCAGCAGTGTGGCAGGGAGGGGGTACGAGCAGTACTTC.

The genes are TRBV29-1 and TRBJ1-3; unclear D gene. V was clipped by 4 bases and J by 0 bases, with 7 bases between them. This CDR3 spans 13 amino acids. Germline V CDR1 and CDR2: SQVTM, ANQGSEA. As DNA, the CDR3 is TGCAGCGTTGGTTCAGACTCTGGAAACACCATATATTTT. Its protein is CSVGSDSGNTIYF.

V usage is TRBV9 and J usage is TRBJ2-3; TRBD1 is a possible D gene (6 bases). Trimming left V 2 bases short and J 4 bases short, with 8 bases between. Germline lookup yields CDR1 SGDLS and CDR2 YYNGEE. The CDR3 runs to 13 residues. This chain's CDR3 is CASSVGQSDTQYF. The CDR3 DNA sequence: TGTGCCAGCAGCGTTGGACAGTCAGATACGCAGTATTTT.

The chain carries TRBV14 and TRBJ2-1; 8 bases align to TRBD2. V lost 1 base to trimming and J lost 5 bases; unmatched junction nucleotides: 10. CDR1 and CDR2 (germline): SGHDN, FVKESK. This CDR3 is built from 17 residues. CDR3 sequence reads: CASSQVVGRGGHNEQFF. The DNA for the CDR3 is TGTGCCAGCAGCCAAGTAGTCGGGAGGGGAGGCCACAATGAGCAGTTCTTC. Drawing the rest from reference TRBV14 and TRBJ2-1, the complete variable domain is EAGVTQFPSHSVIEKGQTVTLRCDPISGHDNLYWYRRVMGKEIKFLLHFVKESKQDESGMPNNRFLAERTGGTYSTLKVQPAELEDSGVYFCASSQVVGRGGHNEQFFGPGTRLTVL.

Only one count was recorded for this clone. J is TRBJ2-7 and V is TRBV7-6; 10 nucleotides align to TRBD2. The CDR3 consists of 16 residues. The germline V gene has CDR1 SGHVS and CDR2 FNYEAQ. The J segment lost 2 bases and the V segment lost 3 bases, leaving 7 bases of the junction unmatched. CDR3 protein: CASSLSGLASPYEQYF. CDR3 bases: TGTGCCAGCAGCTTGTCGGGACTAGCGTCCCCCTACGAGCAGTACTTC.

The chain carries TRBV13 and TRBJ1-1; the D is unclear. The CDR3 consists of 14 residues. V was shortened by 6 bases and J by 0 bases, with 11 bases between the two germline ends. Germline V gives CDR1 PRHDT, CDR2 FYEKMQ (reference sequence). The CDR3 bases are TGTGCCAGCAGTTGGCGGGGATTGAACACTGAAGCTTTCTTT. It is translated as CASSWRGLNTEAFF.

This clone was picked up a small number of times. For the CDR3, the DNA is TGTGCCAGCAGCCTGGAGGCCAGGGTTCAATACGAGCAGTACTTC. Its protein is CASSLEARVQYEQYF. The rearrangement joins TRBV5-8 to TRBJ2-7; D is possibly TRBD1 or TRBD2 (5 bases each). The CDR3 covers 15 residues. Between the trimmed V and J ends, which lost 4 bases and 4 bases, there was a span of 18 bases. Germline CDR1 SGHTS, CDR2 YDEGEE. Complete variable domain (other parts from reference TRBV5-8 and TRBJ2-7): EAGVTQSPTHLIKTRGQQATLRCSPISGHTSVYWYQQALGLGLQFLLWYDEGEERNRGNFPPRFSGRQFPNYSSELNVNALELEDSALYLCASSLEARVQYEQYFGPGTRLTVT.

The chain joins TRBV11-2 to TRBJ2-2; TRBD2 matches at 7 bases. The ends lost 1 base at V and 5 bases at J; junction bases unmatched: 4. CDR3 length: 15 amino acids. Per the germline V gene, CDR1 is SGHAT and CDR2 is FQNNGV. The CDR3 reads CASSLGLAATGELFF. In DNA, the CDR3 is TGTGCCAGCAGCTTAGGGCTAGCGGCGACCGGGGAGCTGTTTTTT.

This sequence joins TRBV5-1 and TRBJ1-2; D is unclear. V lost 4 bases, J lost 6 bases, and 16 bases lay in between. The germline V gene encodes CDR1 SGHRS and CDR2 YFSETQ. The CDR3 has 14 amino acids. CDR3 DNA sequence: TGCGCCAGCAGCCCCCCGTCCCTTCCCCATGGCTACACCTTC. Translation gives CASSPPSLPHGYTF.

The genes are TRBV5-4 and TRBJ1-1; weak D call: TRBD1 (6 bases). Trimming took 0 bases from V and 1 from J, leaving 10 bases between them. Germline lookup yields CDR1 SGHNT and CDR2 YYREEE (reference sequence). The CDR3 is 15 residues long. DNA for the CDR3: TGTGCCAGCAGCTTGGCGGGACAAGCGAACACTGAAGCTTTCTTT. Translation gives CASSLAGQANTEAFF. Together with reference TRBV5-4 and TRBJ1-1, the CDR3 gives the full variable domain: ETGVTQSPTHLIKTRGQQVTLRCSSQSGHNTVSWYQQALGQGPQFIFQYYREEENGRGNFPPRFSGLQFPNYSSELNVNALELDDSALYLCASSLAGQANTEAFFGQGTRLTVV.

The rearrangement uses TRBV2 and TRBJ1-2; D uncertain. V lost 6 bases and J lost 0, with 17 bases in between. The CDR3 runs to 16 residues. CDR1 and CDR2 (germline): SNHLY, FYNNEI. The CDR3 region is CASSPRKGSPNYGYTF. The CDR3 region has the DNA TGTGCCAGCAGCCCGAGGAAGGGATCCCCTAACTATGGCTACACCTTC.

Only a few counts were recorded for this clone. The chain is built from TRBV9 and TRBJ2-3, with D unresolved. CDR3 size: 17 residues. Germline CDR1 is SGDLS and CDR2 is YYNGEE. V lost 0 bases, J lost 6 bases, and 20 bases lay in between. CDR3 nucleotides: TGTGCCAGCAGCGTAGGCGCGGCTAGGGCCCCTGGGGATACGCAGTATTTT. Translation gives CASSVGAARAPGDTQYF.

This sequence joins TRBV9 and TRBJ1-5; 9 bases line up with TRBD1. In germline, CDR1 is SGDLS, CDR2 YYNGEE. The length of the CDR3 is 14 residues. J was trimmed by 3 bases and V by 4 bases; bases with no gene match: 2. CDR3: CASSTGGLNQPQHF. The CDR3 region has the DNA TGTGCCAGCAGCACAGGGGGCCTCAATCAGCCCCAGCATTTT.

A few counts support this clone. The chain combines TRBV29-1 with TRBJ2-7, with a tentative D call TRBD1 (6 bases). Germline V CDR1 and CDR2: SQVTM, ANQGSEA. The V and J ends lost 5 bases and 0 bases respectively, with 17 bases between them. The CDR3 is made up of 15 amino acids. The CDR3: CSVLGLSDSSYEQYF. Here the CDR3 DNA reads TGCAGCGTTCTGGGTCTATCGGACAGCTCCTACGAGCAGTACTTC.

V and J are TRBV18 and TRBJ1-2, with 11 bases that match TRBD1. The CDR3 length is 16 residues. Unmatched junction bases numbered 6, after V lost 1 base and J lost 5 bases. Germline assignment: CDR1 KGHSH and CDR2 LQKENI. CDR3 DNA sequence: TGTGCCAGCTCACCACAACCGGGACAGGGGGAGTATGGCTACACCTTC. Its protein product is CASSPQPGQGEYGYTF.

This clone was counted between two and nine times. The genes are TRBV5-4 and TRBJ1-1; D might be TRBD1 (5 bases). With 4 bases removed from V and 1 base from J, the gap between germline ends came to 14 bases. Germline CDR1 SGHNT, CDR2 YYREEE (reference sequence). The CDR3 has 15 residues. This CDR3 reads CASSPGEWGNTEAFF. The DNA of the CDR3 is TGTGCCAGCAGCCCGGGGGAGTGGGGGAACACTGAAGCTTTCTTT.